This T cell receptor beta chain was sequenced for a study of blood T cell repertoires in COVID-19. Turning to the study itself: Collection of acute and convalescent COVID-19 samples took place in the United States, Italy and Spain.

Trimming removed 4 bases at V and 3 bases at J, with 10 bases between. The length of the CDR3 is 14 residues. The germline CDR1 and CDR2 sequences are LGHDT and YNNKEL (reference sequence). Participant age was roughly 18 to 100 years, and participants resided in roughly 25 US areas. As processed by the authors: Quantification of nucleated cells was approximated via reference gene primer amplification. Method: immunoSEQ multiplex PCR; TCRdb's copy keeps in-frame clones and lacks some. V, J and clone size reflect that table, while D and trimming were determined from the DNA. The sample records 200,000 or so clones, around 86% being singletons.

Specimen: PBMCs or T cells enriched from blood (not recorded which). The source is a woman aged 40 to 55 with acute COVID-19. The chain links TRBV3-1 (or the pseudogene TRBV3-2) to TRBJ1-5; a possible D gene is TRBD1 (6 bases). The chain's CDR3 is CASSRGQFNQPQHF. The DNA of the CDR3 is TGTGCCAGCAGCCGAGGACAGTTCAATCAGCCCCAGCATTTT.